These 25 T cell receptor beta chains originate from one sample sequenced in a study of blood T cell repertoires in COVID-19. Produced via immunoSEQ multiplex PCR; TCRdb's table is partial and in-frame only. The sample includes 150,000 to 200,000 clones, about 85% of them seen just once. Sequences were obtained from peripheral blood. These receptors all stem from a woman in her 70s with COVID-19, enrolled during active disease.

The rearrangement links TRBV9 to TRBJ2-3; 15 nucleotides match TRBD2. Germline V gives CDR1 SGDLS, CDR2 YYNGEE. CDR3 length equals 16 residues. V shed 8 bases and J 5 bases; nucleotides not matched to a gene: 9. The CDR3 loop reads CASSGTSGGNGDTQYF. In nucleotides, the CDR3 is TGTGCCAGTTCCGGGACTAGCGGGGGGAATGGAGATACGCAGTATTTT.

The chain combines TRBV4-1 with TRBJ1-4; tentatively, D is TRBD1 (5 bases). The V end lost 0 bases, the J end lost 5 bases, and 16 bases lay between the germline ends. CDR3 length: 17 amino acids. Per the germline V gene, CDR1 is MGHRA and CDR2 is YSYEKL. The CDR3 DNA reads TGCGCCAGCAGCCAAGATCTTATCAGGGTAGGCAATGAAAAACTGTTTTTT. Translating gives CASSQDLIRVGNEKLFF.

The chain is built from TRBV28 and TRBJ2-4, with TRBD1 as a possible D gene (7 bases). From germline, CDR1 is MDHEN and CDR2 SYDVKM. V was trimmed by 3 bases and J by 4 bases, leaving 13 bases between them. This CDR3 is built from 15 residues. The CDR3 region is CASSLSRGAKNIQYF. The CDR3 DNA follows: TGTGCCAGCAGTTTGAGCAGGGGGGCTAAAAACATTCAGTACTTC. Full variable domain (rest looked up from reference TRBV28 and TRBJ2-4): DVKVTQSSRYLVKRTGEKVFLECVQDMDHENMFWYRQDPGLGLRLIYFSYDVKMKEKGDIPEGYSVSREKKERFSLILESASTNQTSMYLCASSLSRGAKNIQYFGAGTRLSVL.

This chain joins TRBV19 and TRBJ2-7; D is possibly TRBD1 (5 bases). Deletions cut 11 bases from V and 4 bases from J, with 18 bases between. The germline V gene has CDR1 LNHDA and CDR2 SQIVND (reference sequence). This CDR3 region has 13 residues. The CDR3 sequence: CALRNPGLYEQYF. The CDR3 bases are TGTGCCCTCAGGAATCCAGGGTTGTACGAGCAGTACTTC.

The rearrangement links TRBV2 to TRBJ1-5, with TRBD1 identical over 11 bases. The CDR3 length is 15 residues. Trimming at V came to 6 bases and at J to 6 bases, leaving 7 bases not matched to a gene. The germline CDR1 and CDR2 sequences are SNHLY and FYNNEI. CDR3 bases: TGTGCCAGCAGGGGGGACAGGGGGGACTCTCAGCCCCAGCATTTT. It specifies CASRGDRGDSQPQHF.

V gene TRBV6-1 combines with J gene TRBJ1-3; weak D call: TRBD1 (6 bases). This CDR3 spans 14 amino acids. V lost 3 bases, J lost 4 bases, and 10 bases lay in between. Germline CDR1 reads MNHNS; CDR2 reads SASEGT. CDR3 nucleotide sequence: TGTGCCAGCAGTGAGCAGGGGTCCGGAAACACCATATATTTT. Its protein is CASSEQGSGNTIYF.

The table lists this clone with a count of one. J is TRBJ2-7 and V is TRBV27; 8 positions match TRBD2. The CDR3 runs 16 residues. After removal of 4 bases from V and 0 bases from J, the junction contained 8 bases not matched to a gene. Germline assignment: CDR1 MNHEY and CDR2 SMNVEV (reference sequence). For the CDR3, the DNA is TGTGCCAGCAGTTCATTTTGGAGCGGGAGCTCCTACGAGCAGTACTTC. This gives the protein CASSSFWSGSSYEQYF.

The chain recombines TRBV3-1 (or the pseudogene TRBV3-2) with TRBJ1-1; D is possibly TRBD1 (6 bases). The V end lost 2 bases, the J end lost 10 bases, and 8 bases lay between the germline ends. The CDR3 covers 11 residues. Germline V gene sequence: CDR1 LGHDT, CDR2 YNNKEL (reference sequence). CDR3 sequence (DNA): TGTGCCAGCAGCCAATTAGGGGGAGCTTTCTTT. Residues: CASSQLGGAFF.

This sequence joins TRBV28 and TRBJ2-7, with D maybe TRBD2 (5 bases). The CDR3 has 14 residues. Germline CDR1 reads MDHEN; CDR2 reads SYDVKM. Trimming left V 7 bases short and J 0 bases short, with 13 bases between. CDR3 loop: CASNRMGVSYEQYV. CDR3 in DNA: TGTGCCAGCAACCGGATGGGAGTCTCCTACGAGCAGTACGTC.

This clone was seen just once. The V and J genes are TRBV2 and TRBJ2-7, with D unresolved. CDR1 is SNHLY, CDR2 FYNNEI, per germline. Trimming shortened V by 1 base and J by 6 bases, and 10 bases separated the two germline ends. The CDR3 covers 13 residues. CDR3 loop: CASSEEALTEQYF. CDR3 in DNA: TGTGCCAGCAGTGAAGAAGCTTTAACCGAGCAGTACTTC.

This clone has only one observation. V is TRBV29-1 and J is TRBJ1-3; 7 bases are a match to TRBD1. Germline V gives CDR1 SQVTM, CDR2 ANQGSEA. J lost 1 base, V lost 0 bases, and 3 bases had no gene match. The CDR3 sequence is 15 residues long. In DNA form, the CDR3 reads TGCAGCGTTGAAGATCTGACAGGGTCTGGAAACACCATATATTTT. Protein sequence: CSVEDLTGSGNTIYF.

The V call is TRBV28, the J call TRBJ2-2, with D perhaps TRBD2 (5 bases). Trimming removed 8 bases at V and 0 bases at J, with 13 bases between. This CDR3 comprises 15 residues. The germline CDR1 and CDR2 sequences are MDHEN and SYDVKM. The CDR3 bases are TGTGCCAGCCTGACCCGGACTTCGAACACCGGGGAGCTGTTTTTT. Translated, it gives CASLTRTSNTGELFF.

This chain joins TRBV28 and TRBJ1-5; D possibly corresponds to TRBD1 (6 bases). This CDR3 comprises 16 residues. The V gene's germline CDR1 is MDHEN and CDR2 SYDVKM. Trimming left V 2 bases short and J 5 bases short, with 16 bases between. The CDR3 sequence is CASSLQAQGGYQPQHF. CDR3 bases: TGTGCCAGCAGTTTACAAGCACAGGGAGGGTATCAGCCCCAGCATTTT.

Here the CDR3 reads CASSSTLVAYEQYF. CDR3 nucleotide sequence: TGTGCCAGCAGTTCCACTCTAGTGGCCTACGAGCAGTACTTC. The chain joins TRBV27 to TRBJ2-7; no clear D. Germline loops: CDR1 MNHEY, CDR2 SMNVEV (reference sequence). Trimming shortened V by 4 bases and J by 2 bases, and 12 bases separated the two germline ends. The CDR3 length is 14 residues.

The CDR3 spells CASGDNDYGYTF. The CDR3 coding sequence is TGTGCCAGCGGGGACAACGACTATGGCTACACCTTC. This sequence joins TRBV28 and TRBJ1-2; a weak D match, TRBD1 (6 bases). This CDR3 contains 12 residues. V lost 8 bases and J 3 bases, leaving 10 bases between the germline ends. CDR1 MDHEN and CDR2 SYDVKM come from the germline V gene.

This clone was recorded only once. The chain is built from TRBV28 and TRBJ2-3, with TRBD2 identical over 11 bases. The germline gives CDR1 MDHEN, CDR2 SYDVKM. The CDR3 covers 19 residues. V gave up 2 bases and J gave up 4 bases; unmatched junction bases: 14. The CDR3 is CASSLPGTSGSARADTQYF. CDR3 nucleotide sequence: TGTGCCAGCAGTTTACCCGGGACTAGCGGATCGGCGAGGGCAGATACGCAGTATTTT.

This clone was recorded once. V is TRBV7-9 and J is TRBJ2-1; D is perhaps TRBD2 (5 bases). Per the germline V gene, CDR1 is SEHNR and CDR2 is FQNEAQ (reference sequence). Trimming removed 5 bases at V and 4 bases at J, with 15 bases between. This CDR3 has 15 amino acids. Written as DNA, the CDR3 is TGTGCCAGCAGCCGCGCAGGTGGGAGTTACAATGAGCAGTTCTTC. It codes for CASSRAGGSYNEQFF.

The V gene is TRBV6-2 or TRBV6-3, the J gene TRBJ2-7, with TRBD1 matching over 9 bases. Looked up from germline, CDR1 is MNHEY and CDR2 is SVGEGT. The V and J ends lost 0 bases and 3 bases, in that order; junction bases with no gene match: 6. The CDR3 has 16 residues. CDR3 sequence: CASSYSKTGGIYEQYF. The CDR3 DNA reads TGTGCCAGCAGTTACTCGAAAACAGGGGGCATCTACGAGCAGTACTTC.

The J gene is TRBJ2-2, the V gene TRBV27; D remains ambiguous. The V end lost 5 bases, the J end lost 1 base, and 8 bases lay between the germline ends. CDR1 and CDR2 (germline): MNHEY, SMNVEV (reference sequence). This CDR3 comprises 14 residues. The CDR3 DNA reads as TGTGCCAGCAGTACAGTAGAGAACACCGGGGAGCTGTTTTTT. It translates to CASSTVENTGELFF.

The J gene is TRBJ1-2, the V gene TRBV27; 8 bases fit TRBD1. This CDR3 is 14 amino acids long. The germline V gene has CDR1 MNHEY and CDR2 SMNVEV (reference sequence). The trim removed 5 bases at V and 4 bases at J, leaving 6 bases unmatched. The CDR3 reads CASSPTDRGYGYTF. As DNA, the CDR3 is TGTGCCAGCAGTCCGACCGACAGGGGCTATGGCTACACCTTC.

This clone was recorded a few times. The V and J genes are TRBV27 and TRBJ2-1, with a weak D call TRBD1 (6 bases). Trimming shortened V by 2 bases and J by 9 bases, and 17 bases separated the two germline ends. The CDR3 extends over 15 amino acids. Germline V gives CDR1 MNHEY, CDR2 SMNVEV (reference sequence). CDR3 loop: CASSLIAETGIEQFF. As DNA, the CDR3 is TGTGCCAGCAGTTTAATAGCCGAAACAGGGATTGAGCAGTTCTTC.

The sample holds one count of this clone. This chain connects TRBV7-2 to TRBJ2-5; D is uncertain. The CDR3 is 13 residues long. CDR1 is SGHTA and CDR2 is FQGNSA in the germline V gene. Trimming pared 2 bases from V and 2 bases from J, leaving 6 bases between. The CDR3 protein is CASSLKRQETQYF. The CDR3, as DNA: TGTGCCAGCAGCTTAAAACGGCAAGAGACCCAGTACTTC.

The V and J genes are TRBV5-1 and TRBJ2-1; 7 bases agree with TRBD2. The CDR3 contains 16 residues. V trimming: 5 bases; J trimming: 2 bases; junction bases outside the gene matches: 10. From germline, CDR1 is SGHRS and CDR2 YFSETQ. The CDR3 sequence: CASRPPAGGTYNEQFF. The CDR3 coding sequence is TGCGCCAGCAGACCCCCGGCCGGGGGGACCTACAATGAGCAGTTCTTC. The full variable domain, rest sourced from reference TRBV5-1 and TRBJ2-1, is KAGVTQTPRYLIKTRGQQVTLSCSPISGHRSVSWYQQTPGQGLQFLFEYFSETQRNKGNFPGRFSGRQFSNSRSEMNVSTLELGDSALYLCASRPPAGGTYNEQFFGPGTRLTVL.

The rearrangement uses TRBV5-4 and TRBJ1-2, with D maybe TRBD1 (5 bases). The CDR3 sequence is 17 residues long. Trimming pared 2 bases from V and 6 bases from J, leaving 23 bases between. Germline CDR1 reads SGHNT; CDR2 reads YYREEE (reference sequence). The CDR3 sequence is CASSFTHGGTTTDGYTF. The CDR3 DNA follows: TGTGCCAGCAGCTTCACCCATGGAGGGACCACCACGGATGGCTACACCTTC.

This chain uses TRBV4-1 with TRBJ2-2; D gene uncertain. Germline CDR1 and CDR2: MGHRA and YSYEKL. The length of the CDR3 is 14 residues. The germline V and J ends were trimmed by 0 bases and 4 bases, with 6 bases remaining between them. For the CDR3, the DNA is TGCGCCAGCAGCCAAGAGAGGAGCACCGGGGAGCTGTTTTTT. This codes for CASSQERSTGELFF.